These T cell receptor beta chains were read from a single sample in a study of blood T cell repertoires in COVID-19. Profiling relied on immunoSEQ multiplex PCR, and the TCRdb table lists in-frame clones only, not all of them. Of around 140,000 clones in the sample, more than 75% are singletons; the top ten hold approximately 6%. Material: PBMCs or T cells enriched from blood (not recorded which). These receptors were taken from a woman aged 45-65 years who had recovered from COVID-19. CDR3s leave out the opening cysteine and the closing phenylalanine or tryptophan.

v_gene | CDR3aa
TRBV28 | ASSSNRGPLPGANVLT
TRBV13 | ASSQLAGHEQY
TRBV4-1 | ASSQDPGDSTEQY
TRBV20-1 | SAGGAGELF
TRBV7-2 | ASSLQGAGVTEAF
TRBV18 | ASSPGTGINSPLH
TRBV18 | ASSPLASYSNQPQH
TRBV19 | ASNRQGDTDTQY
TRBV14 | ASSQEAGPAYGYT
TRBV9 | ASSVGGHLNTEAF
TRBV10-3 | AISGGGLAGDPLYDEQF
TRBV14 | ASSQRQGAVEKLF
TRBV27 | ASSPRSGSYEQY
TRBV4-1 | ASSQVSLGAGEETQY
TRBV5-6 | ASSLDWGGQSQF
TRBV7-2 | ASSLLGTSYGYT
TRBV7-3 | ASSSTLYYGYT
TRBV7-7 | ASSSGTGGHNEQF
TRBV2 | ASMLESSTGELF
TRBV2 | ASTGTGGTVVGKLF
TRBV4-1 | ASSQDRPTVLWTDTQY
TRBV11-2 | ASSFGPGGTGELF
TRBV6-5 | ASSYRDSVPYNEQF
TRBV28 | ASTQGDRNTEAF
TRBV20-1 | SALQGRGYT
TRBV27 | ATRDRNSPLH
TRBV29-1 | SAGQGADTEAF
TRBV5-1 | ASSLTLAGNNNEQF
TRBV12-5 | ASGLPQVPGRLGYT
TRBV28 | ASSLAGTFQPQH
TRBV28 | ASKSVTGGLSGYT
TRBV3-1/TRBV3-2 | ASSQVLSGGDTQY
TRBV5-1 | ASSLSTTNTEAF
TRBV18 | ASSPGQGNQPQH
TRBV27 | ASSFVMNTEAF
TRBV5-1 | ASNVDGQGGGYT
TRBV28 | ASPPAGTGDVAEQY
TRBV3-1/TRBV3-2 | ASGSGASYEQY
TRBV19 | ASSTQGYGPQH
TRBV25-1 | ASSRAGGAGYT
TRBV6-5 | ASRGGTGGSTEAF
TRBV4-1 | ASSSGMTERGYT
TRBV18 | ASSSGQPYSGNTIY
TRBV10-1 | ASSESMQGTGGGETQY
TRBV6-5 | ASSSQGWDSEAF
TRBV28 | ASIQAGGAVNEQF
TRBV6-5 | ASRPGQGGVYGYT
TRBV15 | ATSRGGDSYEQY
TRBV28 | ASSWARATYNSPLH